A selection of T cell receptor beta chains follows, all from one sample in a study of read filtering for tumor transcriptome and immune sequencing. TCRdb fed the reads into MiXCR, producing one record per CDR3 protein. The sample lists 75,000 to 95,000 distinct CDR3 sequences, about 22% occurring once. The sequenced material came from a population of CD138-negative cells sorted from bone marrow. These receptors all stem from a donor aged 40 or over with multiple myeloma. The CDR3 runs from the conserved cysteine through the conserved F or W. Fields, in order: D gene, J gene, V gene, clone size, CDR3 protein, CDR3 DNA. D genes are given only for firm matches. Expanded clones are given a class, and other clones once, few, many or no size at all.

D gene: TRBD1; J gene: TRBJ1-6; V gene: TRBV5-4; clone size: many; CDR3 protein: CATRDREVSPLHF; CDR3 DNA: TGTGCCACCCGGGACAGGGAGGTTTCACCCCTCCACTTT
D gene: TRBD1; J gene: TRBJ2-3; V gene: TRBV11-2; clone size: many; CDR3 protein: CASSVTGGSYTQYF; CDR3 DNA: TGTGCCAGCAGCGTAACAGGGGGCTCTTATACGCAGTATTTT
D gene: TRBD2; J gene: TRBJ2-5; V gene: TRBV2; clone size: -; CDR3 protein: CASSSLGGRVETQYF; CDR3 DNA: TGTGCCAGCAGTTCACTGGGCGGGAGGGTAGAGACCCAGTACTTC
D gene: TRBD1; J gene: TRBJ2-3; V gene: TRBV4-1; clone size: many; CDR3 protein: CASSPGQGETDTQYF; CDR3 DNA: TGCGCCAGCAGCCCGGGACAGGGCGAGACAGATACGCAGTATTTT
D gene: TRBD1; J gene: TRBJ1-5; V gene: TRBV28; clone size: many; CDR3 protein: CASSPGTGGGNQPQHF; CDR3 DNA: TGTGCCAGCAGCCCCGGGACAGGGGGAGGCAATCAGCCCCAGCATTTT
D gene: -; J gene: TRBJ1-4; V gene: TRBV27; clone size: few; CDR3 protein: CASSLATSPGDEKLFF; CDR3 DNA: TGTGCCAGCAGTTTAGCTACGTCCCCTGGTGATGAAAAACTGTTTTTT
D gene: -; J gene: TRBJ2-7; V gene: TRBV9; clone size: many; CDR3 protein: CASSVGPLQDEQYF; CDR3 DNA: TGTGCCAGCAGCGTAGGGCCCCTACAAGACGAGCAGTACTTC
D gene: TRBD1; J gene: TRBJ1-2; V gene: TRBV5-1; clone size: -; CDR3 protein: CASSLQPGQSSYGYTF; CDR3 DNA: TGCGCCAGCAGCCTACAACCGGGACAGAGCTCTTATGGCTACACCTTC
D gene: -; J gene: TRBJ1-1; V gene: TRBV6-5; clone size: many; CDR3 protein: CASSLGGGVNTEAFF; CDR3 DNA: TGTGCCAGCAGTTTAGGCGGGGGGGTGAACACTGAAGCTTTCTTT
D gene: -; J gene: TRBJ1-6; V gene: TRBV11-2; clone size: many; CDR3 protein: CASRVMDSYSPLHF; CDR3 DNA: TGTGCCAGCAGGGTAATGGACAGCTATTCACCCCTCCACTTT
D gene: TRBD2; J gene: TRBJ2-7; V gene: TRBV7-9; clone size: many; CDR3 protein: CASSIGTSGGTYEQYF; CDR3 DNA: TGTGCCAGCAGCATAGGGACTAGCGGGGGGACCTACGAGCAGTACTTC
D gene: TRBD1; J gene: TRBJ2-3; V gene: TRBV4-1; clone size: many; CDR3 protein: CASSPLGQGGADTQYF; CDR3 DNA: TGCGCCAGCAGCCCCCTGGGACAGGGGGGCGCAGATACGCAGTATTTT
D gene: -; J gene: TRBJ2-1; V gene: TRBV7-2; clone size: few; CDR3 protein: CASSGRRGGPYEQFF; CDR3 DNA: TGTGCCAGCAGCGGAAGGAGGGGGGGCCCGTATGAGCAGTTCTTC